This T cell receptor (beta chain) was identified in a study of shared clonotypes between healthy human individuals. Concerning this clone: The same CDR3 can be traced to other DNA sequences in this sample.

The germline V and J ends were trimmed by 0 bases and 0 bases, with 6 bases remaining between them. The CDR3 extends over 14 amino acids. Germline CDR1 reads SGHRS; CDR2 reads YFSETQ. Profiling relied on immunoSEQ multiplex PCR, and the TCRdb table lists in-frame clones only, not all of them. Of about 2.5 million clones in the sample, 80% to 95% were seen once. This rearrangement joins TRBV5-1 to TRBJ1-1; D is ambiguous. Material: naive CD4+ T cells from PBMCs. Regarding subset: CD45RA+ positively selected. The clonotype originates from a man aged 18 to 29 in good health. Some clones in this sample may be carry-over from other donors' samples. In nucleotides, the CDR3 is TGCGCCAGCAGCTTGGTAGCCATGAACACTGAAGCTTTCTTT. Protein: CASSLVAMNTEAFF.